The text below deals with one TCR beta chain. This clonotype was seen only a few times. The target of this receptor is not known. Base qualities are missing; no much larger clone stands one base away. The data stem from a study of CD8+CD57+ T cells in acquired aplastic anemia (dated by TCRdb to the late 2010s). As for the study more broadly: On average, sorted CD4+ and CD8+ cells yielded around 3.4 ug of extracted DNA, with a range of about 0.19 to 30 ug. CD8+CD57+ expansion was defined as frequency above the mean frequency observed in healthy subjects. Overall study outcomes, separate from this receptor: Between patients and healthy controls, no significant difference in CD8+ Simpson's diversity was found (P=0.060). Around 31 CD8+ CDR3 sequences were shared between patients and controls but appeared highly expressed in patients and within their immunodominant clones.

Genomic DNA served as template for TCR beta VDJ combination and CDR3 sequence profiling. TCR repertoire sequencing was run on an Illumina HiSeq 2000. In the authors' own workflow: Repertoire assessment relied on Simpson's diversity index, CDR3 size and DJ length profiles, and TRBV/TRBJ rearrangement plots. Whichever DNA sequence was most abundant in the deep sequencing data was defined as the immunodominant clone. CDR3 amino acid sequences were checked for sharing across subjects and were also compared against the VDJdb database and published repertoires. TCRdb reprocessed the public reads (quality trimming at Q25 with fastp, clone calling with MiXCR) and kept in-frame beta chains. CDR3 protein sequences are deduplicated, and each keeps its most common genes and DNA. None of the V and J calls come from the authors' own analysis; TCRdb made them. The sample table holds about 180,000 distinct CDR3 sequences, of which less than 65% were seen once. Approximately 46% of the sample rests with the top ten.

Flow cytometry had shown CD8+CD57+ cell expansion in the patients selected for sequencing. All patients had severe acquired aplastic anemia diagnosed by International Study of Aplastic Anemia and Agranulocytosis and Camitta criteria. No therapy had been received by the patients at the time of blood sampling. In the study, sorted CD4+ and CD8+ blood T cells from patients with severe aplastic anemia and from healthy subjects underwent deep sequencing of TCR repertoires. In the USA, patient enrollment took place under clinicaltrials.gov protocols 00001620, 01623167, 00001397, 00071045, 00081523 and 00961064. Ficoll-Paque density gradient centrifugation was used to isolate peripheral blood mononuclear cells. CD4+ and CD8+ T cells were sorted by FACS or magnetic beads before DNA extraction. Sequencing was carried out using sorted CD4+, CD8+, or CD8+CD57+ T cells (not recorded which) from PBMCs. This receptor was identified in a human donor with aplastic anemia.

The CDR3 sequence is CASSVGRLANRELFF. The DNA sequence is TGTGCCAGCAGCGTAGGTCGACTAGCGAACCGGGAGCTGTTTTTT. The rearrangement joined TRBV9 to TRBJ2-2, with TRBD2 identical over 8 junction bases. V is cut back by 0 bases and J by 9 bases, with 7 bases in the junction unmatched. The CDR3 contains 15 residues, cysteine and phenylalanine counted. The read is trimmed to its CDR3 DNA, 45 bases read in frame from base 1. Sequences SGDLS (CDR1) and YYNGEE (CDR2) are obtained from the germline V gene.